This is a list of T cell receptor beta chains from one sample in a study of T cells in Graves' hyperthyroidism and ophthalmopathy. Via MiXCR, TCRdb re-called the multiplex PCR reads, giving one row per CDR3 protein. The data show about 560,000 distinct CDR3 sequences, approximately 15% seen once. The sample taken for sequencing was blood. The source of these receptors is a woman aged 18 to 35 with Graves' hyperthyroidism. CDR3s include the opening cysteine and the closing phenylalanine or tryptophan. Each record gives: J gene, V gene, clone size, D gene, CDR3 DNA, CDR3 protein. The D gene is left open where the match is weak. Not every row has a clone size; where given, it reads once, few, many or a size class.

>TRBJ2-1|TRBV11-3|many|.
TGTGCCAGCAGCGCCCCCTCCTACAATGAGCAGTTCTTC
CASSAPSYNEQFF
>TRBJ2-5|TRBV7-9|.|TRBD2
TGTGCCAGCAGCTTAGGCGGCGGGGGGGCCGTGGAGACCCAGTACTTC
CASSLGGGGAVETQYF
>TRBJ1-2|TRBV5-5|.|.
TGTGCCAGCAGCCTCCTGGACGCTAGAGGTGACTACACCTTC
CASSLLDARGDYTF
>TRBJ1-1|TRBV11-1|many|.
TGTGCCAGCAGCTTATCGGTGGGGCTCCTGAACACTGAAGCTTTCTTT
CASSLSVGLLNTEAFF
>TRBJ2-1|TRBV5-1|many|.
TGCGCCAGCAGCCCCTCAGGGGAAGGCAATGAGCAGTTCTTC
CASSPSGEGNEQFF
>TRBJ2-7|TRBV20-1|many|.
TGCAGTGCTAGAAGGGACATTTCCTACGAGCAGTACTTC
CSARRDISYEQYF
>TRBJ2-5|TRBV7-8|many|.
TGTGCCAGTTGGGCTTTGGGGGTCGACCAATTAGAGACCCAGTACTTC
CASWALGVDQLETQYF
>TRBJ1-4|TRBV6-1|.|TRBD1
TGTGCCAGCAGTGAGACAGGGGGAGTTGAAAAACTGTTTTTT
CASSETGGVEKLFF
>TRBJ1-2|TRBV7-8|.|.
TGTGCCAGCACCCAGGAGGGGTACTATGGCTACACCTTC
CASTQEGYYGYTF
>TRBJ2-1|TRBV20-1|many|TRBD2
TGCAGTGCCAGGACTAGCGGTCCCTACAATGAGCAGTTCTTC
CSARTSGPYNEQFF
>TRBJ2-7|TRBV6-2/TRBV6-3|.|TRBD1
TGTGCCAGCGGGGAGCGAGGGGGCAGCTCCTACGAGCAGTACTTC
CASGERGGSSYEQYF
>TRBJ1-5|TRBV28|many|.
TGTGCCAGCAGCCCCGAGGGGTTCCATCAGCCCCAGCATTTT
CASSPEGFHQPQHF
>TRBJ1-5|TRBV7-8|many|.
TGTGCCAGCAGCTTAACATTTCAGGAGGGCTTGAGCAATCAGCCCCAGCATTTT
CASSLTFQEGLSNQPQHF
>TRBJ1-1|TRBV3-1|many|.
TGTGCCAGCAGCCAATGGGGGGGGTCCGTGAACACTGAAGCTTTCTTT
CASSQWGGSVNTEAFF
>TRBJ1-5|TRBV19|once|TRBD1
TGTGCCAGTAGTGAGACAGGGGGCATTGGCAATCAGCCCCAGCATTTT
CASSETGGIGNQPQHF
>TRBJ2-5|TRBV10-3|.|.
TGTGCCATCAGTGAGGCTCTTGGGGTAGCGCTGCGGGAGACCCAGTACTTC
CAISEALGVALRETQYF
>TRBJ2-7|TRBV27|.|.
TGTGCCAGCAGTTTAATGAGAACCTACGAGCAGTACTTC
CASSLMRTYEQYF
>TRBJ2-5|TRBV27|.|TRBD2
TGTGCCAGCAGTATACTTAGCGGGACTAGCGGGTTCTCGCAAGAGACCCAGTACTTC
CASSILSGTSGFSQETQYF
>TRBJ1-2|TRBV28|many|.
TGTGCCAGCTCGCCTCCGGGAGCCTATGGCTACACCTTC
CASSPPGAYGYTF
>TRBJ2-7|TRBV7-8|many|TRBD1
TGTGCCAGCAGCTCGACGGGACAGGGGTTTAGGCAGTACTTC
CASSSTGQGFRQYF
>TRBJ2-7|TRBV12-3/TRBV12-4|.|.
TGTGCCAGCAGTTTATCAGCAGGGGCATTAGGCGAGCAGTACTTC
CASSLSAGALGEQYF
>TRBJ2-2|TRBV5-1|.|TRBD2
TGCGCCAGCAGCTTGTCGATTAGGGGACTTTCTAGCGGGAGTCCCGGGGAGCTGTTTTTT
CASSLSIRGLSSGSPGELFF
>TRBJ1-5|TRBV5-5|.|.
TGTGCCAGCAGCCAGTCGGGTGGTGGGAGCAATCAGCCCCAGCATTTT
CASSQSGGGSNQPQHF
>TRBJ1-1|TRBV12-3/TRBV12-4|many|TRBD1
TGTGCCAGCACCGCTAAACAGGGGATCAACACTGAAGCTTTCTTT
CASTAKQGINTEAFF
>TRBJ2-7|TRBV4-1|few|.
TGCGCCAGCAGCCAAGATAGTAACCCACCTCCCTACGAGCAGTACTTC
CASSQDSNPPPYEQYF
>TRBJ1-6|TRBV10-3|few|.
TGTGCCATCAGTGAGACAGGGCATTCACCCCTCCACTTT
CAISETGHSPLHF
>TRBJ1-3|TRBV7-9|.|.
TGTGCCAGCAGCTTGAATCTATTCTCTGGAAACACCATATATTTT
CASSLNLFSGNTIYF
>TRBJ1-6|TRBV4-3|.|.
TGCGCCAGCAGCGACGGCAGGGAAACTTCACCCCTCCACTTT
CASSDGRETSPLHF
>TRBJ1-5|TRBV28|many|.
TGTGCCAGCAGTTTCGGGGGGAGAGTAAATCAGCCCCAGCATTTT
CASSFGGRVNQPQHF
>TRBJ2-1|TRBV7-2|.|TRBD2
TGTGCCAGCAGCCCAATCCGGACTAGCGGGAGTAGGGACAATGAGCAGTTCTTC
CASSPIRTSGSRDNEQFF
>TRBJ2-1|TRBV27|few|.
TGTGCCAGCAGTTTATGGGTTGGGAAGCGGCTCTCCTACAATGAGCAGTTCTTC
CASSLWVGKRLSYNEQFF
>TRBJ1-1|TRBV6-1|many|.
TGTGCCAGCAGTCAGACGAACACTGAAGCTTTCTTT
CASSQTNTEAFF